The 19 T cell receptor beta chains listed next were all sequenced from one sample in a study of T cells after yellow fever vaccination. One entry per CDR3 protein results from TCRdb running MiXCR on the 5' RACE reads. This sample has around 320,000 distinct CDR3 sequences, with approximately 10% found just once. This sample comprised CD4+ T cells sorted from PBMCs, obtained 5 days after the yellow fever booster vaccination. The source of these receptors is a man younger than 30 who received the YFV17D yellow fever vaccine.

The CDR3 spells CASSPDPGGNSPLHF. DNA of the CDR3: TGTGCCAGCTCACCAGATCCAGGGGGTAATTCACCCCTCCACTTT. The chain links TRBV18 to TRBJ1-6; the match to TRBD1 covers 7 bases. Trimming cost V 2 bases and J 6 bases; bases outside gene matches: 4. The CDR3 has 15 residues. Per germline, CDR1 KGHSH and CDR2 LQKENI.

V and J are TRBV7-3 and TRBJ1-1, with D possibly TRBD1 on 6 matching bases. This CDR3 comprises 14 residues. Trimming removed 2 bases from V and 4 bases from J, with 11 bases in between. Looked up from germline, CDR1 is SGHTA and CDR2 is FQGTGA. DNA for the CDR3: TGTGCCAGCAGCTTACAGGGGTTCGGCACTGAAGCTTTCTTT. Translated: CASSLQGFGTEAFF.

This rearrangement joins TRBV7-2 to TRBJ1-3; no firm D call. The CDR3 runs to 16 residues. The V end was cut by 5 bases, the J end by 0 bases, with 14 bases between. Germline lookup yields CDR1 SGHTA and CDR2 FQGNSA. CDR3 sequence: CASSPRGAFSGNTIYF. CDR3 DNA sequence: TGTGCCAGCAGCCCCCGGGGAGCCTTCTCTGGAAACACCATATATTTT.

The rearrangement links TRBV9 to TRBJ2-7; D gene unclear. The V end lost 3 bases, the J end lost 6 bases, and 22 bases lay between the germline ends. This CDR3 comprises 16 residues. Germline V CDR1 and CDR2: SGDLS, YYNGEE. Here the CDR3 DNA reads TGTGCCAGCAGCGCCGTACCGGGTTCGAGACCGTTCGAGCAGTACGTC. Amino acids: CASSAVPGSRPFEQYV.

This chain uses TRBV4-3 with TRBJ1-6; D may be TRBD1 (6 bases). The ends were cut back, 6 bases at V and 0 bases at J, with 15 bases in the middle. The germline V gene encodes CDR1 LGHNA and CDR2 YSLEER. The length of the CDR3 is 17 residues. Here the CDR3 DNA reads TGCGCCAGCAGTCTCCTAACAGGGAGCTCCTATAATTCACCCCTCCACTTT. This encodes CASSLLTGSSYNSPLHF.

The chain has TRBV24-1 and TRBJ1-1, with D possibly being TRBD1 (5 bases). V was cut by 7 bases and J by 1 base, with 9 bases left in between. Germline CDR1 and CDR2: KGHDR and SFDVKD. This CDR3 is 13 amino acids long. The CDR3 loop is CATRAGGNTEAFF. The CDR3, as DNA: TGTGCCACCAGAGCTGGGGGGAACACTGAAGCTTTCTTT.

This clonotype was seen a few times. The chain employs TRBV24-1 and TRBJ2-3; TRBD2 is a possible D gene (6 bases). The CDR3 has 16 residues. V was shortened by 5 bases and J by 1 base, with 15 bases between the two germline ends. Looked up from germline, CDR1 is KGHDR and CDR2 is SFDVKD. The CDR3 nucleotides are TGTGCCACCAGTGCGCCCCAAGCGGGTCGCACAGATACGCAGTATTTT. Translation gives CATSAPQAGRTDTQYF.

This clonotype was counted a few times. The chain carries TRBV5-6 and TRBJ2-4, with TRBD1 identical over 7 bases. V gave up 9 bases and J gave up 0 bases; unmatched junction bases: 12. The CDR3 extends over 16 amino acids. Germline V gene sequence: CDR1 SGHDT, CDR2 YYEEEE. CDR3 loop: CATRDSAQLAKNIQYF. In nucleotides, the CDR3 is TGTGCCACCCGGGACAGCGCCCAACTAGCCAAAAACATTCAGTACTTC.

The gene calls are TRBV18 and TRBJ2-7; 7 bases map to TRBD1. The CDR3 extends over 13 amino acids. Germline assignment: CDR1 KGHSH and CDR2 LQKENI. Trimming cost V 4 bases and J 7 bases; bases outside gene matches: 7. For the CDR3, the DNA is TGTGCCAGCTCACAGGGGGCGCAGAGGGAGCAGTACTTC. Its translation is CASSQGAQREQYF.

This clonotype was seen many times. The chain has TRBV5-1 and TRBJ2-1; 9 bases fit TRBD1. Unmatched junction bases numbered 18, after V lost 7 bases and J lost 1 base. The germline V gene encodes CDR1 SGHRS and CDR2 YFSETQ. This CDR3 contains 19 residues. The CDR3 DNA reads TGCGCCAGCGCTCACTCCGGGACAGGGATTCCGTGGTCCTACAATGAGCAGTTCTTC. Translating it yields CASAHSGTGIPWSYNEQFF.

The CDR3 loop is CASSVARQETQYF. The CDR3 nucleotides read TGTGCCAGCAGCGTAGCCAGGCAAGAGACCCAGTACTTC. The chain links TRBV9 to TRBJ2-5; D is uncertain. The V end lost 0 bases, the J end lost 2 bases, and 5 bases lay between the germline ends. Germline V CDR1 and CDR2: SGDLS, YYNGEE. CDR3 size: 13 residues.

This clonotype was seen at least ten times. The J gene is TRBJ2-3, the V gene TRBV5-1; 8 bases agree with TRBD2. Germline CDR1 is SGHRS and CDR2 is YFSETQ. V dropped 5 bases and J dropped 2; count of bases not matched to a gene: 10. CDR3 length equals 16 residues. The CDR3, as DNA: TGCGCCAGCAGTCCCCGGCCGGGAGGGTCCACAGATACGCAGTATTTT. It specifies CASSPRPGGSTDTQYF.

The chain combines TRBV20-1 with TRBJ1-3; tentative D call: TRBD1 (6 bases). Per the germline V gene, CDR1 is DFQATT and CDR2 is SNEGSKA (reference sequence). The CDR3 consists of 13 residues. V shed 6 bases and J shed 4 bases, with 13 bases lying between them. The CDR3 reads CSADGTLGNTIYF. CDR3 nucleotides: TGCAGTGCCGACGGGACACTCGGAAACACCATATATTTT.

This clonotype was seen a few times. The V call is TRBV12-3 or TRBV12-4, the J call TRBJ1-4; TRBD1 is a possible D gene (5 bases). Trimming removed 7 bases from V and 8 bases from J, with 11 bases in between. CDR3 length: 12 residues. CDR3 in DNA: TGTGCCAGCACGCTCGGGGGAGAAAAACTGTTTTTT. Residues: CASTLGGEKLFF.

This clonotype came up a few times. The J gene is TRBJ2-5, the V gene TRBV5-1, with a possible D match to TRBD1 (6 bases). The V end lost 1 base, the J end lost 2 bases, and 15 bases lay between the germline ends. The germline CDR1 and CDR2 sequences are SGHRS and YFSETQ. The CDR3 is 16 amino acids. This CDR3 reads CASSLTPQGIQETQYF. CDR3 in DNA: TGCGCCAGCAGCTTGACCCCTCAGGGGATACAAGAGACCCAGTACTTC.

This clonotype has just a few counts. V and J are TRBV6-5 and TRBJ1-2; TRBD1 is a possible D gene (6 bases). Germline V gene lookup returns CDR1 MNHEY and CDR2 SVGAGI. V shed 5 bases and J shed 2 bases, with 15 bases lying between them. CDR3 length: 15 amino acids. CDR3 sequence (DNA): TGTGCCAGCAGTCCGAGGCGGACAGTCAACTATGGCTACACCTTC. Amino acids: CASSPRRTVNYGYTF.

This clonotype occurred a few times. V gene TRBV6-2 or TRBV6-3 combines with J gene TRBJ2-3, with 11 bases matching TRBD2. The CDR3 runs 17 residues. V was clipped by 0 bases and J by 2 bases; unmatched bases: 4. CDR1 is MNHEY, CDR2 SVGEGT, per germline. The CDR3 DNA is TGTGCCAGCAGTTACTCGACTAGCGGGGTCTTCACAGATACGCAGTATTTT. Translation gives CASSYSTSGVFTDTQYF.

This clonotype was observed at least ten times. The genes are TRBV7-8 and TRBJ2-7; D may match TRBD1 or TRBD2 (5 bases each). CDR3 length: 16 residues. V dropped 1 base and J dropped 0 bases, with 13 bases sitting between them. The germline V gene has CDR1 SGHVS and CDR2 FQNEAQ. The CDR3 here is CASSLDGAGTSYEQYF. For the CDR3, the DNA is TGTGCCAGCAGCTTAGACGGGGCAGGGACCTCCTACGAGCAGTACTTC.

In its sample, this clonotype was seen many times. DNA for the CDR3: TGCAGCGTTGTCGGTTCCCTCTACAATGAGCAGTTCTTC. Protein product: CSVVGSLYNEQFF. This rearrangement joins TRBV29-1 to TRBJ2-1; D unclear. The V gene's germline CDR1 is SQVTM and CDR2 ANQGSEA. V lost 4 bases and J 3 bases, leaving 10 bases between the germline ends. The CDR3 covers 13 residues.